This TCR beta chain was captured by sequencing in a study of CD8 T cells in Susac syndrome. Study-level information: When their blood was taken, patients with Susac syndrome were therapy-naive, taking corticosteroids, or taking intravenous immunoglobulin alone.

It was with random hexamers that 0.5 to 1 ug RNA was reverse transcribed. From the immunoSEQ multiplex PCR reads, TCRdb called clonotypes with MiXCR, one entry per CDR3 protein. This sample has about 190,000 distinct CDR3 sequences, with 95% found just once. Trimming removed 9 bases at V and 5 bases at J, with 16 bases between. This CDR3 has 13 residues. Germline V gene sequence: CDR1 MNHEY, CDR2 SVGAGI. Overall study results and limits: Susac-specific public clones numbered more than 15 in total CD8+ repertoires (and 4 or 5 in CD8+ TEMRA repertoires).

A remark on this clonotype: Its antigen is currently unknown.

The recently defined diagnostic criteria for definite or probable disease were met by the Susac syndrome patients. Negative isolation yielded the CD8+ and CD4+ T cells, while FACS enriched the TEMRA cells. This sequence joins TRBV6-5 and TRBJ2-5, with D possibly being TRBD2 (6 bases). The TCR comes from a human donor with Susac syndrome. The sequenced material came from CD8+ T cells from PBMCs. CDR3 DNA: TGTGCCAGTTCGGAGGGCCCGGGGGAGACCCAGTACTTC. As protein: CASSEGPGETQYF.